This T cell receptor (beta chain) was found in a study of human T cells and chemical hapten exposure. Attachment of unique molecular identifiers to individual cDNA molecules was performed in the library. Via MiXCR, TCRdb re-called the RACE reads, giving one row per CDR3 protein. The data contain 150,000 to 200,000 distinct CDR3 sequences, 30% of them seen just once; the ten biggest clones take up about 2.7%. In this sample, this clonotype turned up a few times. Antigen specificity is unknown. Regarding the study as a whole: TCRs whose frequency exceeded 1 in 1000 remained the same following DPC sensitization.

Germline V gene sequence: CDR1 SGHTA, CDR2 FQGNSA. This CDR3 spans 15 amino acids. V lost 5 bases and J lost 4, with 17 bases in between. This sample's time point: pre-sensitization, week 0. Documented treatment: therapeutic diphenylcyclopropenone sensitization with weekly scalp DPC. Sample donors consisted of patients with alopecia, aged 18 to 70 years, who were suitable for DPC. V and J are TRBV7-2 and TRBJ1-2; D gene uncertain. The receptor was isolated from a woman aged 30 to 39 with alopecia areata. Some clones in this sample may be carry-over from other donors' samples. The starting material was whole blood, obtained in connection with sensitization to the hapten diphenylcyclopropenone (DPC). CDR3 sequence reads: CASSLPGVFPYGYTF. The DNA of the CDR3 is TGTGCCAGCAGCCTACCGGGAGTCTTTCCCTATGGCTACACCTTC.